This passage covers 21 T cell receptor beta chains from one sample sequenced in a study of T cell responses to AZD1222 COVID-19 vaccine. Only in-frame clones appear in the TCRdb table, and some are missing; sequencing was by immunoSEQ multiplex PCR. This table has approximately 210,000 clones, 90% to 95% appearing once. This specimen was peripheral blood, taken 28 days after the second AZD1222 dose. All receptors come from an adult who received the AZD1222 COVID-19 vaccine.

V gene TRBV5-1 combines with J gene TRBJ2-1, with a weak D call TRBD2 (5 bases). With 5 bases removed from V and 5 bases from J, the gap between germline ends came to 17 bases. This CDR3 comprises 15 residues. Germline CDR1 SGHRS, CDR2 YFSETQ. CDR3 sequence: CASSAPSDYDNEQFF. The CDR3 bases are TGCGCCAGCAGTGCCCCTAGTGACTACGACAATGAGCAGTTCTTC. The complete variable domain, with remaining parts taken from reference TRBV5-1 and TRBJ2-1, reads KAGVTQTPRYLIKTRGQQVTLSCSPISGHRSVSWYQQTPGQGLQFLFEYFSETQRNKGNFPGRFSGRQFSNSRSEMNVSTLELGDSALYLCASSAPSDYDNEQFFGPGTRLTVL.

The gene calls are TRBV27 and TRBJ1-3, with TRBD1 as a possible D gene (5 bases). Per the germline V gene, CDR1 is MNHEY and CDR2 is SMNVEV (reference sequence). This CDR3 has 13 residues. Trimming took 2 bases from V and 5 from J, leaving 7 bases between them. DNA of the CDR3: TGTGCCAGCAGTTTAGACAGTAGAAACACCATATATTTT. Its protein product is CASSLDSRNTIYF.

The chain uses TRBV29-1 and TRBJ1-5, with 8 positions matching TRBD1. CDR1 is SQVTM, CDR2 ANQGSEA, per germline. The J segment lost 6 bases and the V segment lost 6 bases, leaving 4 bases of the junction unmatched. This CDR3 comprises 12 residues. The CDR3 bases are TGCAGCGTGGGACAGGTTGGTCAGCCCCAGCATTTT. Protein product: CSVGQVGQPQHF. Supplemented by reference TRBV29-1 and TRBJ1-5, the full variable domain reads SAVISQKPSRDICQRGTSLTIQCQVDSQVTMMFWYRQQPGQSLTLIATANQGSEATYESGFVIDKFPISRPNLTFSTLTVSNMSPEDSSIYLCSVGQVGQPQHFGDGTRLSIL.

The V call is TRBV28, the J call TRBJ2-7, with D possibly matching TRBD2 (5 bases). CDR3 length: 17 amino acids. Between the trimmed V and J ends, which lost 0 bases and 2 bases, there was a span of 17 bases. Per the germline V gene, CDR1 is MDHEN and CDR2 is SYDVKM. The CDR3 loop is CASSLWSGGTSTYEQYF. Written as DNA, the CDR3 is TGTGCCAGCAGTTTATGGAGCGGCGGTACGTCAACCTACGAGCAGTACTTC.

The V and J genes are TRBV6-4 and TRBJ2-7; D is ambiguous. V gave up 9 bases and J gave up 5 bases, with 14 bases separating them. The CDR3 runs to 12 residues. Germline V gene sequence: CDR1 MRHNA, CDR2 SNTAGT. CDR3 in amino acids: CASVTRRDEQYF. CDR3 DNA sequence: TGTGCCAGTGTAACGAGACGGGACGAGCAGTACTTC.

This clone was recorded once. The V call is TRBV10-3, the J call TRBJ2-2; TRBD1 matches 8 bases. The CDR3 extends over 15 amino acids. Trimming cost V 4 bases and J 1 base; bases outside gene matches: 2. CDR1 and CDR2 from the germline V gene are ENHRY and SYGVKD. The CDR3, as DNA: TGTGCCATCAGTGTTGGGACAGGGAACACCGGGGAGCTGTTTTTT. It translates to CAISVGTGNTGELFF.

The rearrangement links TRBV6-5 to TRBJ2-7; 12 positions match TRBD2. CDR1 MNHEY and CDR2 SVGAGI come from the germline V gene. The CDR3 is made up of 16 amino acids. Trimming at V came to 1 base and at J to 4 bases, leaving 5 bases not matched to a gene. CDR3 sequence: CASSYWLAGGPYEQYF. The CDR3 bases are TGTGCCAGCAGTTACTGGCTAGCGGGAGGGCCTTACGAGCAGTACTTC.

The V and J genes are TRBV28 and TRBJ2-1; the D is unclear. V was cut by 2 bases and J by 9 bases, with 17 bases left in between. Per the germline V gene, CDR1 is MDHEN and CDR2 is SYDVKM. The length of the CDR3 is 15 residues. CDR3 sequence reads: CASSLKTLPWREQFF. The CDR3 bases are TGTGCCAGCAGTTTAAAAACCCTCCCATGGCGTGAGCAGTTCTTC.

The V and J genes are TRBV14 and TRBJ2-4; D call uncertain. CDR3 length equals 15 residues. Germline V gene sequence: CDR1 SGHDN, CDR2 FVKESK. V gave up 3 bases and J gave up 0 bases, with 9 bases separating them. The DNA for the CDR3 is TGTGCCAGCAGCCACCGTATCCTAGCCAAAAACATTCAGTACTTC. The encoded protein is CASSHRILAKNIQYF.

This chain links TRBV9 with TRBJ2-3; 7 bases align to TRBD2. Germline V gene lookup returns CDR1 SGDLS and CDR2 YYNGEE. The CDR3 contains 16 residues. V lost 0 bases and J lost 2; bases outside the gene matches: 6. Written as DNA, the CDR3 is TGTGCCAGCAGCGTAGCTGTCCTAGCGGCCACAGATACGCAGTATTTT. Its protein is CASSVAVLAATDTQYF.

The table lists this clone with a few counts. The genes are TRBV28 and TRBJ1-1; maybe TRBD1 (6 bases). The V gene's germline CDR1 is MDHEN and CDR2 SYDVKM. CDR3 length: 13 amino acids. Trimming took 4 bases from V and 2 from J, leaving 8 bases between them. CDR3 sequence reads: CASSSQGNTEAFF. CDR3 DNA sequence: TGTGCCAGCAGTTCACAGGGCAACACTGAAGCTTTCTTT.

The rearrangement joins TRBV11-1 to TRBJ2-7; D perhaps matches TRBD2 (6 bases). The CDR3 totals 13 residues. Trimming cost V 5 bases and J 3 bases, with 11 bases left between them. Germline lookup yields CDR1 SGHAT and CDR2 FQDESV (reference sequence). This chain's CDR3 is CASSTERVYEQYF. DNA of the CDR3: TGTGCCAGCAGCACAGAGCGGGTCTACGAGCAGTACTTC.

The chain is built from TRBV3-1 (or the pseudogene TRBV3-2) and TRBJ2-7; 7 bases agree with TRBD2. Per the germline V gene, CDR1 is LGHDT and CDR2 is YNNKEL (reference sequence). The CDR3 runs 16 residues. The ends lost 0 bases at V and 4 bases at J; junction bases unmatched: 9. Here the CDR3 reads CASSQDMGEGTYEQYF. In DNA form, the CDR3 reads TGTGCCAGCAGCCAAGATATGGGGGAGGGCACGTACGAGCAGTACTTC.

The chain recombines TRBV11-2 with TRBJ1-3, with unresolved D. This CDR3 contains 18 residues. Deletions cut 5 bases from V and 0 bases from J, with 20 bases between. Per the germline V gene, CDR1 is SGHAT and CDR2 is FQNNGV. The CDR3 reads CASSPRERSFRSGNTIYF. The CDR3 bases are TGTGCCAGCAGCCCCCGGGAACGCTCTTTTCGCTCTGGAAACACCATATATTTT.

The gene calls are TRBV28 and TRBJ2-5; 7 bases fit TRBD2. This CDR3 is 13 amino acids long. V was pared by 10 bases and J by 4 bases, with 9 bases of the junction left unmatched. Germline V lookup: CDR1 MDHEN, CDR2 SYDVKM. The DNA of the CDR3 is TGTGCCACTGGGGGGGTCGGGGTAGAGACCCAGTACTTC. This translates into CATGGVGVETQYF.

This clone was seen just once. The V and J genes are TRBV11-3 and TRBJ2-2; D is uncertain. Germline CDR1 is SGHNT and CDR2 is YENEEA. The CDR3 extends over 14 amino acids. The V end was cut by 1 base, the J end by 9 bases, with 12 bases between. This chain's CDR3 is CASSLVQSIRELFF. For the CDR3, the DNA is TGTGCCAGCAGCTTAGTTCAGTCCATCCGGGAGCTGTTTTTT.

This clone was counted a single time. Other DNA sequences in this sample translate to the same CDR3. DNA of the CDR3: TGTGCCAGTAGTCTCACCGGGACTAGCGGGAGCTACGAGCAGTACTTC. Protein: CASSLTGTSGSYEQYF. The J gene is TRBJ2-7, the V gene TRBV19; 14 bases map to TRBD2. The CDR3 consists of 16 residues. The J segment lost 3 bases and the V segment lost 5 bases, leaving 6 bases of the junction unmatched. Germline assignment: CDR1 LNHDA and CDR2 SQIVND (reference sequence). Full variable domain (rest looked up from reference TRBV19 and TRBJ2-7): DGGITQSPKYLFRKEGQNVTLSCEQNLNHDAMYWYRQDPGQGLRLIYYSQIVNDFQKGDIAEGYSVSREKKESFPLTVTSAQKNPTAFYLCASSLTGTSGSYEQYFGPGTRLTVT.

The chain has TRBV7-9 and TRBJ2-5; 7 nucleotides match TRBD2. CDR1 is SEHNR and CDR2 is FQNEAQ in the germline V gene (reference sequence). V shed 0 bases, J shed 6 bases, and the junction held 7 bases outside the gene matches. The CDR3 has 15 amino acids. The CDR3 reads CASSLAGGPSQTQYF. CDR3 nucleotide sequence: TGTGCCAGCAGCTTAGCGGGAGGGCCAAGTCAGACCCAGTACTTC.

The J gene is TRBJ2-1, the V gene TRBV29-1; 9 bases are a match to TRBD2. Trimming took 2 bases from V and 2 from J; bases not matched to a gene: 7. Germline values: CDR1 SQVTM, CDR2 ANQGSEA. The CDR3 extends over 16 amino acids. CDR3 loop: CSVEFFGGRAYNEQFF. As DNA, the CDR3 is TGCAGCGTTGAATTTTTCGGCGGGAGGGCCTACAATGAGCAGTTCTTC.

J is TRBJ2-2 and V is TRBV20-1; no clear D gene. The length of the CDR3 is 12 residues. The V and J ends lost 3 bases and 6 bases respectively, with 8 bases between them. Germline loops: CDR1 DFQATT, CDR2 SNEGSKA (reference sequence). CDR3 bases: TGCAGTGCTAGTTCGTTGCCCGGGGAGCTGTTTTTT. It yields the protein CSASSLPGELFF.

DNA for the CDR3: TGCGCCAGCAGAGGTTCATCGAACGAGCAGTACTTC. The encoded protein is CASRGSSNEQYF. This sequence joins TRBV10-2 and TRBJ2-7; D unresolved. This CDR3 comprises 12 residues. The V end was cut by 6 bases, the J end by 5 bases, with 11 bases between. Germline V CDR1 and CDR2: WSHSY, SAAADI.